This entry concerns a single TCR beta chain. In the authors' methods: How many nucleated cells were present was estimated from reference gene primer amplification. TCRdb's table, derived via immunoSEQ multiplex PCR, lists solely in-frame clones and lacks some. V, J and clone size are taken as reported in that table, and D and trimming were inferred from the DNA itself. The sample has roughly 63,000 clones, roughly four fifths seen once; the top ten hold approximately 28%. The sample originates from a study of blood T cell repertoires in COVID-19. Study in general: Collection of acute and convalescent COVID-19 samples took place in the United States, Italy and Spain. Sample material is recorded as cDNA or gDNA derived from T cells, B-cell-depleted T cells, or PBMCs.

The CDR3 loop spans 16 amino acids. Germline V CDR1 and CDR2: SGHTA, FQGNSA. The junction had 9 bases not matched to a gene; V was cut back by 1 base and J by 7 bases. The sequence derives from a woman older than 75 with acute or convalescent COVID-19. The chain employs TRBV7-2 and TRBJ2-2, with 7 bases that match TRBD2. The sample comprised peripheral blood. CDR3 DNA: TGTGCCAGCAGCTTAGGAGGGACTATCACCGACGGGGAGCTGTTTTTT. Protein sequence: CASSLGGTITDGELFF.